Below are 9 T cell receptor beta chains sequenced from a single sample in a study of CD8 T cells in Susac syndrome (dated by TCRdb to between 2018 and 2021). Preparation of the library involved the immunoSEQ multiplex PCR assay. RNA was extracted using the RNeasy kit, and roughly 0.45 to 1 ug of the RNA was reverse transcribed with random hexamers. TCRdb's own reprocessing of the public reads used fastp at Q25 and MiXCR and kept productive beta chains. Each entry merges the rows of one CDR3 protein and shows their most common DNA and genes. Across this sample there are about 110,000 distinct CDR3 sequences, with approximately 94% seen only once. The ten largest make up 0.41% of the sample. Source material: CD8+ T cells from PBMCs. The receptors here all came from a human donor with Susac syndrome.

This clonotype was seen once. V gene TRBV5-4 combines with J gene TRBJ2-1, with D unclear. Germline V gene lookup returns CDR1 SGHNT and CDR2 YYREEE (reference sequence). The CDR3 runs 13 residues. V was trimmed by 4 bases and J by 0 bases, leaving 5 bases between them. CDR3 loop: CASSPVSYNEQFF. DNA for the CDR3: TGTGCCAGCAGCCCCGTCTCCTACAATGAGCAGTTCTTC.

V and J are TRBV12-3 or TRBV12-4 and TRBJ1-2, with D possibly TRBD1 on 6 matching bases. Between the trimmed V and J ends, which lost 6 bases and 6 bases, there was a span of 14 bases. The CDR3 runs 13 residues. The CDR3 here is CASREDRFDGYTF. CDR3 DNA sequence: TGTGCCAGCAGGGAAGACAGGTTTGATGGCTACACCTTC.

The rearrangement links TRBV9 to TRBJ1-2; no clear D. Trimming took 0 bases from V and 5 from J, leaving 17 bases between them. Germline lookup yields CDR1 SGDLS and CDR2 YYNGEE. This CDR3 has 16 residues. The CDR3 spells CASSVEGRGGPYGYTF. The DNA for the CDR3 is TGTGCCAGCAGCGTAGAAGGCAGAGGTGGGCCGTATGGCTACACCTTC.

CDR3 amino acids: CASSHPERGYEQYF. CDR3 sequence (DNA): TGCGCCAGCAGCCACCCAGAGCGGGGCTACGAGCAGTACTTC. This sequence joins TRBV4-1 and TRBJ2-7; 7 nucleotides match TRBD2. The germline V gene encodes CDR1 MGHRA and CDR2 YSYEKL. Germline trimming cut 3 bases from V and 3 bases from J; bases unmatched to any gene: 5. The CDR3 is 14 amino acids.

The chain has TRBV13 and TRBJ1-2; 7 bases align to TRBD1. The CDR3 is 14 residues long. CDR1 is PRHDT, CDR2 FYEKMQ, per germline (reference sequence). Unmatched junction bases numbered 4, after V lost 4 bases and J lost 2 bases. CDR3 sequence reads: CASSYPTGNYGYTF. The CDR3 nucleotides are TGTGCCAGCAGCTACCCGACAGGGAACTATGGCTACACCTTC. Full variable domain (rest looked up from reference TRBV13 and TRBJ1-2): AAGVIQSPRHLIKEKRETATLKCYPIPRHDTVYWYQQGPGQDPQFLISFYEKMQSDKGSIPDRFSAQQFSDYHSELNMSSLELGDSALYFCASSYPTGNYGYTFGSGTRLTVV.

In nucleotides, the CDR3 is TGTGCCAGCAGTTTAGACGGGACTTTCTCCTACGAGCAGTACTTC. This codes for CASSLDGTFSYEQYF. The chain links TRBV27 to TRBJ2-7; D might be TRBD2 (6 bases). The V end lost 2 bases, the J end lost 0 bases, and 11 bases lay between the germline ends. Germline CDR1 is MNHEY and CDR2 is SMNVEV (reference sequence). The CDR3 covers 15 residues.

The rearrangement joins TRBV7-9 to TRBJ2-5; 8 bases match TRBD2. Germline V gene sequence: CDR1 SEHNR, CDR2 FQNEAQ (reference sequence). This CDR3 has 16 amino acids. The junction had 10 bases not matched to a gene; V was cut back by 7 bases and J by 0 bases. CDR3 sequence (DNA): TGTGCCAGCATCGGGGGGGGCGGAGGCCACCAAGAGACCCAGTACTTC. Its translation is CASIGGGGGHQETQYF. Drawing the rest from reference TRBV7-9 and TRBJ2-5, the complete variable domain is DTGVSQNPRHKITKRGQNVTFRCDPISEHNRLYWYRQTLGQGPEFLTYFQNEAQLEKSRLLSDRFSAERPKGSFSTLEIQRTEQGDSAMYLCASIGGGGGHQETQYFGPGTRLLVL.

The chain carries TRBV4-2 and TRBJ2-2, with unresolved D. CDR1 and CDR2 from the germline V gene are LGHNA and YNFKEQ. The CDR3 covers 14 residues. V was cut by 0 bases and J by 5 bases, with 7 bases left in between. CDR3 DNA: TGTGCCAGCAGCCAAGAAGAACGGACCGGGGAGCTGTTTTTT. Translation gives CASSQEERTGELFF.

The CDR3: CSARPGRFTSEAFF. In DNA, the CDR3 is TGCAGTGCTAGACCCGGGCGGTTTACCTCTGAAGCTTTCTTT. The chain links TRBV20-1 to TRBJ1-1, with D unclear. Germline loops: CDR1 DFQATT, CDR2 SNEGSKA (reference sequence). V dropped 2 bases and J dropped 6 bases, with 16 bases sitting between them. The CDR3 spans 14 residues.